This T cell receptor (beta chain) was identified in a study of identifying expanded T cells in peripheral blood. Findings and limits, study-wide: Over approximately two and four weeks, about 15 and 19 clones changed, versus approximately 1.1 between replicates. Roughly 2-week clone count variance significantly increased as total template count grew.

Profiling relied on immunoSEQ multiplex PCR, and the TCRdb table lists in-frame clones only, not all of them. Counted here are roughly 100,000 clones, about nine tenths occurring once; the ten biggest clones make up around 4%. Points on this clone: The antigen is unknown.

Germline V gene data show CDR1 as LNHDA and CDR2 as SQIVND (reference sequence). The CDR3 is 17 residues long. The junction had 8 bases not matched to a gene; V was cut back by 5 bases and J by 4 bases. This rearrangement joins TRBV19 to TRBJ2-2, with 12 bases identical to TRBD1. The receptor's source is a person between 18 and 75 years old in good health. Material for sequencing was blood. CDR3 in amino acids: CASSPAGTGGITGELFF. In DNA, the CDR3 is TGTGCCAGTAGTCCGGCCGGGACAGGGGGCATCACCGGGGAGCTGTTTTTT.